One and the same sample provided the 11 T cell receptor beta chains below, sequenced in a study of T cell responses to AZD1222 COVID-19 vaccine. Some clones are missing from TCRdb's copy, which holds only in-frame ones; the method was immunoSEQ multiplex PCR. The sample includes about 150,000 clones, roughly nine tenths of them seen just once. The sequencing used peripheral blood, collected on day 0 of MenACWY control vaccination. Source of these receptors: an adult in good health.

This sequence joins TRBV5-1 and TRBJ2-3; D ambiguous. The CDR3 loop spans 15 amino acids. V was pared by 5 bases and J by 0 bases, with 13 bases between. Germline loops: CDR1 SGHRS, CDR2 YFSETQ. In nucleotides, the CDR3 is TGCGCCAGCAGTCCCTTCGGGCGCAGCACAGATACGCAGTATTTT. This translates into CASSPFGRSTDTQYF. The full variable domain, completed using reference TRBV5-1 and TRBJ2-3, is KAGVTQTPRYLIKTRGQQVTLSCSPISGHRSVSWYQQTPGQGLQFLFEYFSETQRNKGNFPGRFSGRQFSNSRSEMNVSTLELGDSALYLCASSPFGRSTDTQYFGPGTRLTVL.

This clone showed up just a few times. The chain is built from TRBV7-6 and TRBJ2-1; TRBD2 matches at 7 bases. The length of the CDR3 is 15 residues. Trimming removed 3 bases from V and 4 bases from J; junction bases left unmatched: 6. Germline V gene lookup returns CDR1 SGHVS and CDR2 FNYEAQ. The CDR3 nucleotides read TGTGCCAGCAGCTTTGGCGGGGGTAGATACAATGAGCAGTTCTTC. This translates into CASSFGGGRYNEQFF.

J is TRBJ2-7 and V is TRBV5-5; D is unclear. The length of the CDR3 is 14 residues. The germline V and J ends were trimmed by 0 bases and 0 bases, with 7 bases remaining between them. The germline gives CDR1 SGHKS, CDR2 YYEKEE (reference sequence). CDR3 sequence (DNA): TGTGCCAGCAGCTTGGTTGGACGCTCCTACGAGCAGTACTTC. It specifies CASSLVGRSYEQYF.

The sample holds a few counts of this clone. CDR3 protein: CASRETGRHQPQHF. The CDR3 DNA sequence: TGTGCCAGCAGGGAGACAGGGAGGCATCAGCCCCAGCATTTT. The chain uses TRBV28 and TRBJ1-5; 7 bases map to TRBD1. Germline-derived CDR1 and CDR2 are MDHEN and SYDVKM. V lost 6 bases, J lost 5 bases, and 7 bases stayed unmatched. The CDR3 spans 14 residues.

The chain links TRBV4-1 to TRBJ2-3; TRBD1 agrees at 9 bases. With 1 base clipped from V and 4 bases from J, the junction kept 3 bases outside the gene matches. The V gene's germline CDR1 is MGHRA and CDR2 YSYEKL. The CDR3 loop spans 15 amino acids. The CDR3 is CASSQGDRDSDTQYF. Here the CDR3 DNA reads TGCGCCAGCAGCCAAGGGGACAGGGACTCAGATACGCAGTATTTT.

This clone was detected once. The J gene is TRBJ1-2, the V gene TRBV9; D perhaps matches TRBD1 (6 bases). Germline assignment: CDR1 SGDLS and CDR2 YYNGEE. The V end was cut by 4 bases, the J end by 2 bases, with 9 bases between. This CDR3 comprises 13 residues. CDR3: CASSPDRNYGYTF. The CDR3 coding sequence is TGTGCCAGCAGCCCGGACAGAAACTATGGCTACACCTTC.

The chain is built from TRBV24-1 and TRBJ2-3; 11 positions agree with TRBD2. The germline CDR1 and CDR2 sequences are KGHDR and SFDVKD. V dropped 4 bases and J dropped 6; count of bases not matched to a gene: 11. The CDR3 totals 17 residues. The CDR3 DNA follows: TGTGCCACCAGTGACCGCATGACTAGCGGGAAGGAGGATACGCAGTATTTT. Its translation is CATSDRMTSGKEDTQYF.

The V gene is TRBV19, the J gene TRBJ1-2; possibly TRBD1 for D (5 bases). This CDR3 comprises 17 residues. Germline CDR1 is LNHDA and CDR2 is SQIVND (reference sequence). Trimming pared 1 base from V and 0 bases from J, leaving 15 bases between. The CDR3 here is CASSIGVTGLTNYGYTF. DNA for the CDR3: TGTGCCAGTAGTATAGGTGTGACGGGGCTAACTAACTATGGCTACACCTTC.

The CDR3 protein is CASSEERPGELFF. The CDR3 nucleotides are TGTGCCAGCAGTGAGGAGCGACCCGGGGAGCTGTTTTTT. The chain employs TRBV2 and TRBJ2-2, with unresolved D. The length of the CDR3 is 13 residues. V lost 3 bases and J lost 6, with 8 bases in between. Germline V gives CDR1 SNHLY, CDR2 FYNNEI.

This chain uses TRBV4-1 with TRBJ1-2; D is unclear. Germline V gene sequence: CDR1 MGHRA, CDR2 YSYEKL. V was pared by 1 base and J by 10 bases, with 13 bases between. The CDR3 runs to 13 residues. DNA for the CDR3: TGCGCCAGCAGCCAAGGCTCCGATAGGGCCTACACCTTC. It is translated as CASSQGSDRAYTF.

The CDR3 is CATQGAGGNEQYV. For the CDR3, the DNA is TGTGCCACCCAAGGGGCAGGGGGCAACGAGCAGTACGTC. The chain links TRBV6-5 to TRBJ2-7; 8 nucleotides match TRBD1. Germline assignment: CDR1 MNHEY and CDR2 SVGAGI. The CDR3 runs to 13 residues. The V segment lost 10 bases and the J segment 5 bases; nucleotides outside the gene matches: 10.